This T cell receptor (beta chain) was found in a study of persistence of HIV-infected CD4 T cells. Study-level results: CMV- and Gag-responding cells had lower TCRbeta richness than CD3/CD28-responding cells.

Sequencing used immunoSEQ version 4 in survey mode. Sequencing used immunoSEQ multiplex PCR; TCRdb keeps in-frame clones, though not all of them. This table has 30,000 to 45,000 clones, approximately 78% appearing once. CDR3 size: 16 residues. Trimming removed 3 bases at V and 5 bases at J, with 19 bases between. Germline V lookup: CDR1 LNHDA, CDR2 SQIVND (reference sequence). As for this clone: Its cognate antigen is unknown.

Overlapping HIV-1 Gag 15-mer peptides at 0.95 to 1 ug per peptide per mL were used. CD40L/CD69 double-negative CD45RO-high memory CD4+ T cells were collected. This chain joins TRBV19 and TRBJ1-2; tentative D call: TRBD1 (6 bases). This clonotype originated in an adult with HIV. The donor label of this sample is uncertain. The starting material was cultured CD4+ T cells from PBMCs, obtained from a patient who received antiretroviral therapy. CDR3 coding DNA: TGTGCCAGTAGTATTGACAGGACCCGCGCGGAGTATGGCTACACCTTC. It is translated as CASSIDRTRAEYGYTF.